This TCR beta chain was observed in a study of shared T cell receptors in the human thymus. The repertoire was sequenced with immunoSEQ multiplex PCR; TCRdb's copy has only in-frame clones and lacks some. The table includes hundreds of thousands of clones, roughly 90% detected once. The CDR3 loop spans 15 amino acids. V trimming: 1 base; J trimming: 2 bases; junction bases outside the gene matches: 3. Germline CDR1 and CDR2: SGHTA and FQGNSA. These same data were also listed under a study on human thymus T cells. That source reports: Thymic and blood repertoires appeared to carry a bias in their V and J gene usage.

Sequences were obtained from thymocytes. The V gene is TRBV7-2, the J gene TRBJ2-5; the match to TRBD1 covers 8 bases. This receptor was obtained from a boy under two years old with a congenital heart defect. This CDR3 is CASSLGQGAQETQYF. The CDR3 DNA follows: TGTGCCAGCAGCTTAGGGCAGGGGGCTCAAGAGACCCAGTACTTC.